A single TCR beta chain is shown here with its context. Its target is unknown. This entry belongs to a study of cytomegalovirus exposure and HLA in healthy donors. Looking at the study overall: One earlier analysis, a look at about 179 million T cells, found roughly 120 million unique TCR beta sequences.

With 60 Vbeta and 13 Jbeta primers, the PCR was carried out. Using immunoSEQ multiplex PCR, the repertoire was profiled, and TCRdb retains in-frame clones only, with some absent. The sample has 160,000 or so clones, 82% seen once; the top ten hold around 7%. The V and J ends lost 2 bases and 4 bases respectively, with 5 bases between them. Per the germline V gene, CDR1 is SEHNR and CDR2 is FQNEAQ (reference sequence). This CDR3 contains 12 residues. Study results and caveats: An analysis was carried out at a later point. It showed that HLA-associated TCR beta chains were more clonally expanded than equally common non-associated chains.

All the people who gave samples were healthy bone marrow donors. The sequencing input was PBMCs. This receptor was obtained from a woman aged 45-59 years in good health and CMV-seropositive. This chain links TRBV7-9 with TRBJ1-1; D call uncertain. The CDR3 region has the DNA TGTGCCAGCAGCTTAATGAGCACTGAAGCTTTCTTT. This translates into CASSLMSTEAFF.